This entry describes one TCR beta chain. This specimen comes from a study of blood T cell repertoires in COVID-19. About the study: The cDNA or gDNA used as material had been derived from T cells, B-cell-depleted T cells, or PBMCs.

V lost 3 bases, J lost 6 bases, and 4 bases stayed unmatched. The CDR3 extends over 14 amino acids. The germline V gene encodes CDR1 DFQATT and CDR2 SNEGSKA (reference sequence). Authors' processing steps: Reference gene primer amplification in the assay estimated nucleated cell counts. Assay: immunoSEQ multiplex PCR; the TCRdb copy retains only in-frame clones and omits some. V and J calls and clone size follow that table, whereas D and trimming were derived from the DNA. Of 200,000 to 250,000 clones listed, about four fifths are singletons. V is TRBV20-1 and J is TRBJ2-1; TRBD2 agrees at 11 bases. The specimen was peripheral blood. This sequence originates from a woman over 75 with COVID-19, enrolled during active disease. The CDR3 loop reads CSASSGRVANEQFF. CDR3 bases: TGCAGTGCTAGTAGCGGGAGGGTGGCCAATGAGCAGTTCTTC.